This T cell receptor beta chain was recorded in a study of early T cells in non-severe SARS-CoV-2 infection. This clonotype has at least ten counts. Each CDR3 protein is one row after TCRdb ran MiXCR on the 5' RACE reads. The data show around 67,000 distinct CDR3 sequences, around 12% seen once. Germline CDR1 reads MDHEN; CDR2 reads SYDVKM. Trimming pared 2 bases from V and 6 bases from J, leaving 7 bases between. The CDR3 loop spans 13 amino acids. The chain has TRBV28 and TRBJ2-2, with unresolved D. The sequence came from an adult who was a healthcare worker with PCR-confirmed SARS-CoV-2 infection or an uninfected control (not recorded which). Specimen: whole blood. This chain's CDR3 is CASSLSGSGELFF. The CDR3 bases are TGTGCCAGCAGTTTAAGTGGGTCCGGGGAGCTGTTTTTT.